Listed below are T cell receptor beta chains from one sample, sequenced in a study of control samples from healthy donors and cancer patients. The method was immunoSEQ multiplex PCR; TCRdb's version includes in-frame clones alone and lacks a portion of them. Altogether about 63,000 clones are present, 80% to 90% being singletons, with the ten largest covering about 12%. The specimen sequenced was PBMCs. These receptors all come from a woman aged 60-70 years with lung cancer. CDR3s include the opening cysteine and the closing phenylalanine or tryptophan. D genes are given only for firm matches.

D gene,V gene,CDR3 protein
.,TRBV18,CASSRSGGGAEKLFF
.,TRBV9,CASSVVLDTQYF
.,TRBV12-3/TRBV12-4,CASSPIGGTEAFF
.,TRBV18,CASSPTSIIQPQHF
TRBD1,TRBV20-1,CSASDRGLSTDTQYF
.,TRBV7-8,CASSLGQPSGYTF
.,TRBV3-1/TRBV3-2,CASGNTEAFF
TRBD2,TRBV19,CASSDQGLTEQYF
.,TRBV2,CASTNRLLATF
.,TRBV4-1,CASSQDQGRLGELFF
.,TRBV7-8,CASSYPAEETQYF
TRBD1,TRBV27,CASSLGTGASPLHF
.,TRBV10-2,CASTERGSGGMSSYNSPLHF
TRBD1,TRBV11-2,CASSLDRGQPISGNTIYF
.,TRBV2,CASSEEVGVGYGYTF
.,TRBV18,CASSPEQGRKLFF
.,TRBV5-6,CASSLRGSSTDTQYF
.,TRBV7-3,CASAGGTGTEAFF
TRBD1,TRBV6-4,CASSDSTGRAFF
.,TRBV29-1,CSVCLRDTEKLFF
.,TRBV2,CASSATSSGPPQFF
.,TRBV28,CASGLGGEQYF
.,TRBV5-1,CASGEATGELFF
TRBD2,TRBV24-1,CATSAGGGYEQYF
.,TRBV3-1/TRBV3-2,CASSQDSVYGYTF
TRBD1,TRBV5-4,CASSRDRQETQYF
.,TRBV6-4,CASSAPPTGKNYGYTF
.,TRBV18,CASSPRGSTEAFF
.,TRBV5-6,CASSLGETLHGYTF
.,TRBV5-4,CASSSGVSLNYGYTF
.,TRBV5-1,CASSLEGNGYTEAFF
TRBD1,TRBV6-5,CASAGQGTQPQHF
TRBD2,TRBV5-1,CASSPAGGPGELFF
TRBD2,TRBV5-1,CASSLTSGANNEQFF
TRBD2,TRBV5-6,CASSLALRGVDNEQFF
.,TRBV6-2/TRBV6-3,CASSRQVYNEQFF
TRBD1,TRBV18,CASSLGQGPVFEQFF
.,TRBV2,CASMRDSNQPQHF
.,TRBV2,CASSESGHYTGELFF
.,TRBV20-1,CSASIRHRPYEQYF
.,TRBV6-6,CASSYGGWTGANVLTF
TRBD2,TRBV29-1,CSVSGDLLQETQYF
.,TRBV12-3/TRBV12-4,CASSFSLGELFF
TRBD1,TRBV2,CASSGQGVYQPQHF
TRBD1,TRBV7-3,CASGRDRGDGYTF
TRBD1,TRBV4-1,CASSLDREYTGELFF
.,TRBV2,CASSEAKGRLSNTGELFF
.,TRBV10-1,CASRQGPSYEQYF
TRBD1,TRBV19,CASSAQGVITEAFF
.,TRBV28,CASQGSLTSYEQYF
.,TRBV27,CASSSLSQADGYTF
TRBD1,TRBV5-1,CASSPLTGGPDTQYF
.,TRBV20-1,CSARDPPAQYF
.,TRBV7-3,CASSLTPQETQYF
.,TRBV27,CASSLPLMSFNTQYF
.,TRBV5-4,CASSSYLGTGELFF
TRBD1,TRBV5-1,CASITGTGNTEAFF
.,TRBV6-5,CASRAGTTNTIYF